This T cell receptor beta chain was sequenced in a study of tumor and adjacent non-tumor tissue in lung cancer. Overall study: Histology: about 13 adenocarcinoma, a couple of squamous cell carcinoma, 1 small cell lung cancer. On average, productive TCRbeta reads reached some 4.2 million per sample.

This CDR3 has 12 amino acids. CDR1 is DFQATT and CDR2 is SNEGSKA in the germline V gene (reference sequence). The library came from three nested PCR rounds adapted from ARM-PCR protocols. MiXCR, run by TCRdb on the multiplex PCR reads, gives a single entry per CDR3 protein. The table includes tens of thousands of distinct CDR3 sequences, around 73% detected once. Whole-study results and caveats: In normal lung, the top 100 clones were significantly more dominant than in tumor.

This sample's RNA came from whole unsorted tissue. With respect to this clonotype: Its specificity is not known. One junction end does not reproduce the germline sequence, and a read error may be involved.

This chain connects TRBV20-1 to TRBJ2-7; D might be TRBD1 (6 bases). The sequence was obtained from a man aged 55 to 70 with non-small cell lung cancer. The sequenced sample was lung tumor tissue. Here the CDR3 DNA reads TGCAGTGCGAGGGACATACCTGACGAGCAGAACTTC. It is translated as CSARDIPDEQNF.